This note documents a single TCR beta chain sequence. The data are from a study of T cell changes during pregnancy in multiple sclerosis. The junction had 1 base not matched to a gene; V was cut back by 2 bases and J by 8 bases. Germline V gene lookup returns CDR1 MNHNY and CDR2 SVGAGI (reference sequence). The CDR3 totals 13 residues. Profiled with immunoSEQ multiplex PCR; TCRdb holds only in-frame clones, not every one. The data contain around 49,000 clones, approximately 95% of them singletons. This chain joins TRBV6-6 and TRBJ1-4, with 8 bases matching TRBD1. Sequenced here: CD8+ T cells from peripheral blood mononuclear cells, sampled in the first trimester of pregnancy. This TCR came from a female donor with multiple sclerosis, enrolled in a pregnancy study. The CDR3 DNA follows: TGTGCCAGCAGTTACGGGACAGGAGAAAAACTGTTTTTT. Translating gives CASSYGTGEKLFF.